One sample yielded the 27 T cell receptor beta chains listed below, sequenced in a study of T cells in Graves' hyperthyroidism and ophthalmopathy. RNA transcripts were the template for amplifying TCR beta CDR3 regions. In the first-round RT-PCR of the TCR CDR3, the HTBI primer set was used. TCRdb used MiXCR to reprocess the multiplex PCR reads, holding one entry per CDR3 protein. The sample holds about 400,000 distinct CDR3 sequences, around 14% seen once. Specimen: blood. Receptors were obtained from a woman aged 25 to 39 with Graves' hyperthyroidism.

This clonotype was seen repeatedly, ten times or more. The chain combines TRBV6-5 with TRBJ2-2, with 7 bases identical to TRBD1. Germline CDR1 and CDR2: MNHEY and SVGAGI. This CDR3 is built from 15 residues. The V segment lost 2 bases and the J segment 4 bases; nucleotides outside the gene matches: 4. The CDR3 region is CASSYPGGLTGELFF. The CDR3 DNA sequence: TGTGCCAGCAGTTACCCAGGGGGTCTCACCGGGGAGCTGTTTTTT.

This clonotype was seen only once. The V call is TRBV7-9, the J call TRBJ1-3, with D possibly matching TRBD1 (6 bases). The CDR3 contains 16 residues. Trimming cost V 1 base and J 2 bases, with 12 bases left between them. Germline CDR1 reads SEHNR; CDR2 reads FQNEAQ (reference sequence). The CDR3 DNA sequence: TGTGCCAGCAGCTTAGTTGTAGGGGGACCTGGAAACACCATATATTTT. This sequence encodes CASSLVVGGPGNTIYF.

This clonotype has at least ten counts. J is TRBJ2-3 and V is TRBV20-1; the match to TRBD2 covers 7 bases. The V gene's germline CDR1 is DFQATT and CDR2 SNEGSKA (reference sequence). V was clipped by 7 bases and J by 0 bases; unmatched bases: 7. The CDR3 length is 14 residues. The CDR3 protein is CSEKRGSSTDTQYF. The DNA of the CDR3 is TGCAGTGAAAAGCGGGGTTCTAGCACAGATACGCAGTATTTT.

The rearrangement uses TRBV5-1 and TRBJ2-5, with 11 bases fitting TRBD1. V gave up 4 bases and J gave up 1 base; unmatched junction bases: 18. The CDR3 is made up of 20 amino acids. Germline V CDR1 and CDR2: SGHRS, YFSETQ. CDR3 bases: TGCGCCAGCAGCCCTCGGACAGGGGGCTCCCTTGCTAGCGGCCAAGAGACCCAGTACTTC. Residues: CASSPRTGGSLASGQETQYF.

This clonotype came up a few times. CDR3 residues: CASSQGAQGTLRGTEAFF. CDR3 DNA: TGCGCCAGCAGCCAAGGAGCCCAGGGGACCCTAAGGGGCACTGAAGCTTTCTTT. The chain has TRBV4-1 and TRBJ1-1; possible D gene TRBD1, 6 bases. V was cut by 1 base and J by 4 bases, with 22 bases left in between. Germline CDR1 MGHRA, CDR2 YSYEKL. CDR3 length: 18 amino acids.

This clonotype showed up many times. V and J are TRBV7-9 and TRBJ2-1, with D perhaps TRBD2 (6 bases). CDR3 length: 16 amino acids. The germline CDR1 and CDR2 sequences are SEHNR and FQNEAQ (reference sequence). V gave up 5 bases and J gave up 3 bases, with 17 bases separating them. The CDR3 protein is CASSPRASDDYNEQFF. The DNA for the CDR3 is TGTGCCAGCAGCCCCCGCGCTAGCGACGACTACAATGAGCAGTTCTTC. Together with reference TRBV7-9 and TRBJ2-1, the CDR3 gives the full variable domain: DTGVSQNPRHKITKRGQNVTFRCDPISEHNRLYWYRQTLGQGPEFLTYFQNEAQLEKSRLLSDRFSAERPKGSFSTLEIQRTEQGDSAMYLCASSPRASDDYNEQFFGPGTRLTVL.

The chain combines TRBV19 with TRBJ2-5, with D perhaps matching TRBD2 (6 bases). Germline V lookup: CDR1 LNHDA, CDR2 SQIVND (reference sequence). This CDR3 has 13 amino acids. Trimming removed 8 bases from V and 5 bases from J, with 15 bases in between. The CDR3 reads CASAGTAGETQYF. CDR3 bases: TGTGCCAGTGCGGGAACTGCCGGGGAGACCCAGTACTTC.

This clonotype has ten or more counts. This chain uses TRBV12-5 with TRBJ2-1, with D tentatively TRBD1 (6 bases). The V end lost 3 bases, the J end lost 4 bases, and 16 bases lay between the germline ends. The CDR3 is made up of 16 amino acids. Germline V gene lookup returns CDR1 LGHNT and CDR2 FRNRAP. As DNA, the CDR3 is TGTGCTAGTGGTTTCACGAACAGGGTCCAGTACAATGAGCAGTTCTTC. This gives the protein CASGFTNRVQYNEQFF.

J is TRBJ2-7 and V is TRBV27; TRBD1 or TRBD2 may be the D gene (5 bases each). Deletions cut 3 bases from V and 0 bases from J, with 12 bases between. The CDR3 runs 15 residues. CDR1 is MNHEY, CDR2 SMNVEV, per germline (reference sequence). This CDR3 reads CASSFHGASSYEQYF. DNA for the CDR3: TGTGCCAGCAGTTTCCACGGGGCCAGCTCCTACGAGCAGTACTTC.

The rearrangement uses TRBV27 and TRBJ2-7; D is uncertain. The CDR3 has 15 amino acids. The V end lost 6 bases, the J end lost 0 bases, and 15 bases lay between the germline ends. Germline V gene lookup returns CDR1 MNHEY and CDR2 SMNVEV (reference sequence). CDR3 sequence (DNA): TGTGCCAGCAGAGTTCATACGGGCGGCTCCTACGAGCAGTACTTC. Its translation: CASRVHTGGSYEQYF.

This clonotype turned up a few times. The rearrangement joins TRBV10-2 to TRBJ2-2, with 7 bases that match TRBD2. Germline CDR1 WSHSY, CDR2 SAAADI. V was clipped by 6 bases and J by 6 bases; unmatched bases: 7. This CDR3 is built from 14 residues. The CDR3 is CASRASGSPGELFF. The CDR3 nucleotides are TGCGCCAGCAGGGCTAGCGGAAGCCCCGGGGAGCTGTTTTTT.

This clonotype was picked up many times. The chain combines TRBV12-3 or TRBV12-4 with TRBJ2-5, with 9 positions matching TRBD1. The junction had 7 bases not matched to a gene; V was cut back by 6 bases and J by 2 bases. The CDR3 runs to 15 residues. The CDR3 bases are TGTGCCAGCAGCCCAGACAGGGGGGGTCAAGAGACCCAGTACTTC. Protein product: CASSPDRGGQETQYF.

The chain links TRBV28 to TRBJ1-2, with D possibly TRBD1 on 6 matching bases. CDR3 length: 13 amino acids. Germline CDR1 is MDHEN and CDR2 is SYDVKM. With 6 bases removed from V and 6 bases from J, the gap between germline ends came to 14 bases. The DNA of the CDR3 is TGTGCCAGCAGGGGCCCCAGGGGCCATGGCTACACCTTC. Translated, it gives CASRGPRGHGYTF.

The chain is built from TRBV7-2 and TRBJ1-5; the D is unclear. Germline V CDR1 and CDR2: SGHTA, FQGNSA. The CDR3 runs to 13 residues. Deletions cut 1 base from V and 4 bases from J, with 5 bases between. In DNA form, the CDR3 reads TGTGCCAGCAGCTTAGATTTTAATCAGCCCCAGCATTTT. As protein: CASSLDFNQPQHF.

This clonotype was detected only a few times. The CDR3 here is CASSNRPPNTGELFF. CDR3 coding DNA: TGTGCCAGCAGCAACAGGCCCCCGAACACCGGGGAGCTGTTTTTT. The chain employs TRBV7-6 and TRBJ2-2, with a weak D call TRBD1 (5 bases). The CDR3 has 15 amino acids. CDR1 SGHVS and CDR2 FNYEAQ come from the germline V gene. V was cut by 5 bases and J by 0 bases, with 10 bases left in between.

This clonotype was detected only a few times. The chain is built from TRBV29-1 and TRBJ2-1; D uncertain. This CDR3 has 15 amino acids. Germline V gene data show CDR1 as SQVTM and CDR2 as ANQGSEA. V lost 1 base and J lost 5, with 15 bases in between. CDR3 nucleotides: TGCAGCGTTGAAGGGGCCCAAAGAGGTAACAATGAGCAGTTCTTC. It yields the protein CSVEGAQRGNNEQFF.

This clonotype has ten or more counts. The chain carries TRBV20-1 and TRBJ2-3, with D perhaps TRBD2 (6 bases). The length of the CDR3 is 13 residues. From germline, CDR1 is DFQATT and CDR2 SNEGSKA (reference sequence). Trimming removed 1 base from V and 1 base from J, with 6 bases in between. This CDR3 is CSARGGGTDTQYF. As DNA, the CDR3 is TGCAGTGCTAGAGGGGGGGGCACAGATACGCAGTATTTT.

The chain employs TRBV12-3 or TRBV12-4 and TRBJ2-1; maybe TRBD1 (6 bases). The CDR3 is 13 amino acids. V shed 6 bases and J shed 5 bases, with 11 bases lying between them. This chain's CDR3 is CASRRDTDNEQFF. In DNA, the CDR3 is TGTGCCAGCAGACGGGACACAGACAATGAGCAGTTCTTC.

This clonotype has just a few counts. The J gene is TRBJ2-1, the V gene TRBV7-9; TRBD1 agrees at 8 bases. V lost 5 bases and J lost 6; bases outside the gene matches: 15. Germline CDR1 SEHNR, CDR2 FQNEAQ (reference sequence). The CDR3 extends over 17 amino acids. CDR3 amino acids: CASSAQHRDRLPNEQFF. CDR3 bases: TGTGCCAGCAGCGCACAGCACCGGGACAGGCTACCCAATGAGCAGTTCTTC.

This clonotype showed up many times. This chain connects TRBV7-2 to TRBJ2-3; TRBD2 agrees at 10 bases. CDR1 and CDR2 from the germline V gene are SGHTA and FQGNSA. This CDR3 contains 17 residues. Trimming removed 3 bases from V and 3 bases from J; junction bases left unmatched: 9. CDR3 sequence (DNA): TGTGCCAGCAGCTTGGGAGCTAGCGGGAGTGGTACAGATACGCAGTATTTT. Translated: CASSLGASGSGTDTQYF.

This chain uses TRBV29-1 with TRBJ2-5; D might be TRBD2 (6 bases). The ends were cut back, 1 base at V and 2 bases at J, with 23 bases in the middle. Germline V gene lookup returns CDR1 SQVTM and CDR2 ANQGSEA. The CDR3 covers 18 residues. The chain's CDR3 is CSVEVMMGEAGLQETQYF. The CDR3, as DNA: TGCAGCGTTGAAGTTATGATGGGAGAAGCGGGCTTACAAGAGACCCAGTACTTC.

The V and J genes are TRBV6-1 and TRBJ2-2; possible D gene TRBD1, 6 bases. This CDR3 is 16 amino acids long. Trimming stripped 3 bases from V and 4 bases from J, with 15 bases between. Germline V CDR1 and CDR2: MNHNS, SASEGT. The CDR3 loop is CASSDLHRASTGELFF. Here the CDR3 DNA reads TGTGCCAGCAGTGACCTTCACAGGGCGTCCACCGGGGAGCTGTTTTTT.

J is TRBJ2-3 and V is TRBV5-1; the D is unclear. Germline V gene lookup returns CDR1 SGHRS and CDR2 YFSETQ. Trimming left V 3 bases short and J 0 bases short, with 8 bases between. There are 14 residues in the CDR3. The CDR3 nucleotides are TGCGCCAGCAGCTGGAGTCGTAGCACAGATACGCAGTATTTT. Protein product: CASSWSRSTDTQYF.

About this clonotype: Possible read error: a much larger clone is one base away. The gene calls are TRBV18 and TRBJ2-1; D call uncertain. The length of the CDR3 is 14 residues. Between the trimmed V and J ends, which lost 0 bases and 13 bases, there was a span of 16 bases. CDR1 KGHSH and CDR2 LQKENI come from the germline V gene. The CDR3 spells CASSPPPSTETQFF. CDR3 DNA sequence: TGTGCCAGCTCACCACCGCCCAGCACGGAGACCCAGTTCTTC.

This clonotype was counted many times. The chain employs TRBV3-1 and TRBJ2-3, with D uncertain. This CDR3 region has 16 residues. In germline, CDR1 is LGHDT, CDR2 YNNKEL (reference sequence). V was trimmed by 1 base and J by 2 bases, leaving 13 bases between them. CDR3: CASSQGVLEPTDTQYF. In DNA form, the CDR3 reads TGTGCCAGCAGCCAAGGCGTCCTCGAACCCACAGATACGCAGTATTTT.

This clonotype was detected ten times or more. The V gene is TRBV20-1, the J gene TRBJ2-1, with D possibly TRBD2 on 6 matching bases. The germline CDR1 and CDR2 sequences are DFQATT and SNEGSKA (reference sequence). This CDR3 contains 13 residues. Trimming took 8 bases from V and 7 from J, leaving 18 bases between them. The CDR3 reads CSTWDWDPNEQFF. The CDR3 DNA is TGCAGTACGTGGGACTGGGACCCTAATGAGCAGTTCTTC.

The chain combines TRBV30 with TRBJ2-7, with 11 bases fitting TRBD1. Germline assignment: CDR1 GTSNPN and CDR2 SVGIG (reference sequence). The CDR3 covers 18 residues. The V and J ends lost 0 bases and 7 bases, in that order; junction bases with no gene match: 17. The CDR3 spells CAWSVLLTGGTGGEEQYF. The CDR3 nucleotides read TGTGCCTGGAGTGTACTCCTTACCGGTGGGACAGGGGGTGAGGAGCAGTACTTC.